This T cell receptor beta chain was sequenced in a study of CD8 T cells in Susac syndrome. The authors reverse transcribed 0.5 to 1 ug RNA with random hexamers. TCRdb recomputed calls from the immunoSEQ multiplex PCR reads with MiXCR, one row per CDR3 protein. The sample comprises roughly 150,000 distinct CDR3 sequences, about 90% of which are singletons, and under 0.085% rests with the top ten. The CDR3 has 15 residues. Germline values: CDR1 DFQATT, CDR2 SNEGSKA (reference sequence). Unmatched junction bases numbered 6, after V lost 5 bases and J lost 0 bases. This clonotype originated in a human donor in good health. V usage is TRBV20-1 and J usage is TRBJ1-5; 8 bases fit TRBD1. The source material was CD4+ T cells from PBMCs. The CDR3 is CSAVTGAYSNQPQHF. Written as DNA, the CDR3 is TGCAGTGCTGTGACAGGGGCGTATAGCAATCAGCCCCAGCATTTT.